These 16 T cell receptor beta chains share one sample of origin, sequenced in a study of T cell repertoires in cytomegalovirus infection. TCRdb re-called the reads with MiXCR, one entry per CDR3 protein. The data show some 150,000 distinct CDR3 sequences, roughly a quarter seen once. Sequences were obtained from PBMCs. Source of these receptors: a human donor in good health (CMV status not recorded). Some clones in this sample may be carry-over from other donors' samples.

The J gene is TRBJ1-5, the V gene TRBV9; D perhaps matches TRBD1 (5 bases). Trimming took 0 bases from V and 1 from J, leaving 17 bases between them. This CDR3 spans 18 amino acids. The V gene's germline CDR1 is SGDLS and CDR2 YYNGEE. CDR3 bases: TGTGCCAGCAGCGTAGGGCAGGGCGGGCCAGGGAGCAATCAGCCCCAGCATTTT. Protein product: CASSVGQGGPGSNQPQHF.

This clonotype is labeled as medium-sized. The J gene is TRBJ2-1, the V gene TRBV7-2; no firm D call. Germline V gene data show CDR1 as SGHTA and CDR2 as FQGNSA. Deletions cut 5 bases from V and 0 bases from J, with 11 bases between. The CDR3 runs 15 residues. The CDR3 loop is CASSVDFSSYNEQFF. The CDR3 nucleotides are TGTGCCAGCAGCGTAGACTTTAGCTCCTACAATGAGCAGTTCTTC.

This clonotype was seen ten or more times. This chain links TRBV7-2 with TRBJ1-5; 9 bases fit TRBD1. Trimming at V came to 5 bases and at J to 0 bases, leaving 14 bases not matched to a gene. The CDR3 has 19 residues. The germline V gene encodes CDR1 SGHTA and CDR2 FQGNSA. In nucleotides, the CDR3 is TGTGCCAGCAGCACCACCGGGACAGGGAAGCCTTATAGCAATCAGCCCCAGCATTTT. Translating it yields CASSTTGTGKPYSNQPQHF.

This clonotype was seen ten or more times. The chain carries TRBV28 and TRBJ2-1; TRBD2 matches at 7 bases. V shed 1 base, J shed 2 bases, and the junction held 2 bases outside the gene matches. CDR3 length: 15 amino acids. Germline lookup yields CDR1 MDHEN and CDR2 SYDVKM. CDR3 in amino acids: CASSLYGLAYNEQFF. As DNA, the CDR3 is TGTGCCAGCAGTTTATACGGACTAGCCTACAATGAGCAGTTCTTC.

The chain links TRBV29-1 to TRBJ2-7; D is tentatively TRBD1 or TRBD2 (5 bases each). Germline V CDR1 and CDR2: SQVTM, ANQGSEA. The V end lost 7 bases, the J end lost 6 bases, and 25 bases lay between the germline ends. The CDR3 is made up of 15 amino acids. As DNA, the CDR3 is TGCAGCGGTAGGTCCCAGGGACCCTCGGGGATCGAGCAGTACTTC. Residues: CSGRSQGPSGIEQYF.

V and J are TRBV2 and TRBJ2-1; the match to TRBD2 covers 7 bases. Germline lookup yields CDR1 SNHLY and CDR2 FYNNEI. This CDR3 is built from 15 residues. J was trimmed by 3 bases and V by 1 base; bases with no gene match: 3. For the CDR3, the DNA is TGTGCCAGCAGTGAAGGCGCTAGCGGCTACAATGAGCAGTTCTTC. This encodes CASSEGASGYNEQFF.

The V and J genes are TRBV6-2 or TRBV6-3 and TRBJ2-5, with 9 bases that match TRBD2. The CDR3 extends over 15 amino acids. The V gene's germline CDR1 is MNHEY and CDR2 SVGEGT. V was pared by 2 bases and J by 5 bases, with 6 bases of the junction left unmatched. The CDR3 reads CASSYQGLAGETQYF. The CDR3, as DNA: TGTGCCAGCAGTTACCAGGGACTAGCTGGGGAGACCCAGTACTTC.

This sequence joins TRBV19 and TRBJ2-7, with 7 bases fitting TRBD2. The length of the CDR3 is 14 residues. V shed 3 bases, J shed 6 bases, and the junction held 8 bases outside the gene matches. From germline, CDR1 is LNHDA and CDR2 SQIVND (reference sequence). CDR3 amino acids: CASSMSGLGSEQYF. The CDR3 DNA sequence: TGTGCCAGTAGTATGAGTGGACTAGGGTCCGAGCAGTACTTC.

The rearrangement links TRBV28 to TRBJ2-1, with 10 bases aligning to TRBD1. V shed 7 bases and J 7 bases; nucleotides not matched to a gene: 10. This CDR3 region has 15 residues. Germline CDR1 is MDHEN and CDR2 is SYDVKM. The CDR3 region has the DNA TGTGCCAGCATTCCTGGGGGACAGGGGCATAATGAGCAGTTCTTC. Its translation: CASIPGGQGHNEQFF.

The chain employs TRBV5-1 and TRBJ1-2; 8 bases align to TRBD1. Germline V gene lookup returns CDR1 SGHRS and CDR2 YFSETQ. The V gene end was trimmed by 4 bases and the J gene end by 6 bases; junction bases not matched to a gene: 8. This CDR3 region has 14 residues. CDR3: CASSGQGLSDGYTF. In nucleotides, the CDR3 is TGCGCCAGCAGCGGACAGGGATTAAGCGATGGCTACACCTTC. The full variable domain, in which reference TRBV5-1 and TRBJ1-2 provide the parts outside the CDR3, is KAGVTQTPRYLIKTRGQQVTLSCSPISGHRSVSWYQQTPGQGLQFLFEYFSETQRNKGNFPGRFSGRQFSNSRSEMNVSTLELGDSALYLCASSGQGLSDGYTFGSGTRLTVV.

This clonotype was observed a few times. The rearrangement uses TRBV11-3 and TRBJ2-2; TRBD1 aligns across 7 bases. The V gene end was trimmed by 2 bases and the J gene end by 3 bases; junction bases not matched to a gene: 3. This CDR3 contains 15 residues. The germline V gene encodes CDR1 SGHNT and CDR2 YENEEA. This CDR3 reads CASSLTQGDTGELFF. The CDR3 DNA is TGTGCCAGCAGCTTAACCCAGGGGGACACCGGGGAGCTGTTTTTT.

This clonotype was seen a few times. J is TRBJ2-2 and V is TRBV11-3; tentatively, D is TRBD2 (5 bases). The V gene lost 5 bases and the J gene lost 3 bases, with 13 bases spanning the gap. Germline CDR1 reads SGHNT; CDR2 reads YENEEA. CDR3 length: 15 amino acids. CDR3 DNA: TGTGCCAGCAGCAAGGAGGTGCGGGACACCGGGGAGCTGTTTTTT. Its translation is CASSKEVRDTGELFF.

The chain links TRBV7-2 to TRBJ2-7; 15 bases fit TRBD2. J gave up 4 bases and V 5 bases, and 6 bases lay outside the gene matches. Germline loops: CDR1 SGHTA, CDR2 FQGNSA. The CDR3 extends over 16 amino acids. CDR3 residues: CASSPGLAGGPYEQYF. CDR3 sequence (DNA): TGTGCCAGCAGCCCCGGACTAGCGGGAGGGCCTTACGAGCAGTACTTC.

The V gene is TRBV12-3 or TRBV12-4, the J gene TRBJ2-4; D unclear. The CDR3 runs 14 residues. Trimming removed 4 bases from V and 0 bases from J, with 7 bases in between. Written as DNA, the CDR3 is TGTGCCAGCAGTTATGAGGTAGCCAAAAACATTCAGTACTTC. Its protein is CASSYEVAKNIQYF.

J is TRBJ2-3 and V is TRBV28; TRBD2 matches at 8 bases. The V gene's germline CDR1 is MDHEN and CDR2 SYDVKM. Losses at the gene ends were 3 bases for V and 3 bases for J; bases not matched to a gene: 5. The CDR3 is made up of 15 amino acids. The CDR3 coding sequence is TGTGCCAGCAGTTTTGCGGGGGGCCGGACAGATACGCAGTATTTT. It encodes CASSFAGGRTDTQYF. The full variable domain, its missing parts supplied by reference TRBV28 and TRBJ2-3, is DVKVTQSSRYLVKRTGEKVFLECVQDMDHENMFWYRQDPGLGLRLIYFSYDVKMKEKGDIPEGYSVSREKKERFSLILESASTNQTSMYLCASSFAGGRTDTQYFGPGTRLTVL.

This clonotype has a count of ten or more. The rearrangement joins TRBV7-2 to TRBJ2-4; D not resolved. Trimming removed 1 base from V and 0 bases from J, with 10 bases in between. The CDR3 sequence is 16 residues long. The V gene's germline CDR1 is SGHTA and CDR2 FQGNSA. CDR3 coding DNA: TGTGCCAGCAGCTTAGAACAGAGCTTAGCCAAAAACATTCAGTACTTC. Protein product: CASSLEQSLAKNIQYF.